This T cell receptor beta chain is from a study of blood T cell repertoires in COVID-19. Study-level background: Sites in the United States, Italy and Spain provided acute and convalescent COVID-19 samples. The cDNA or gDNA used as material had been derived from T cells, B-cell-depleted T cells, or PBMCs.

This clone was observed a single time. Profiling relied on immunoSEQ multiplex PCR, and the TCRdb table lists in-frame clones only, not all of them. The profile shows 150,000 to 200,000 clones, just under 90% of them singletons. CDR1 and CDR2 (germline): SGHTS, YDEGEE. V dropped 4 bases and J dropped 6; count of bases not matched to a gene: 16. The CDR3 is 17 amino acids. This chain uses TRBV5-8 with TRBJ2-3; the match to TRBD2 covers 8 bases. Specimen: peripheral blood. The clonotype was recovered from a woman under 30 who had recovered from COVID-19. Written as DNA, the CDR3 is TGTGCCAGCAGCCTCATCCACGGGACTAGATATGCGGATACGCAGTATTTT. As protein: CASSLIHGTRYADTQYF.